A selection of T cell receptor beta chains follows, all from one sample in a study of cytomegalovirus exposure and HLA in healthy donors. Repertoires were generated with immunoSEQ multiplex PCR, while TCRdb's copy carries only in-frame clones and drops some. The table includes about 130,000 clones, 60% to 80% detected once. The specimen sequenced was PBMCs. These TCRs come from a male donor in good health and CMV-seronegative. The CDR3 runs from the conserved cysteine through the conserved F or W. Fields, in order: clone size, D gene, V gene, J gene, CDR3 DNA, CDR3 protein. D genes are given only for firm matches. Size values are once, few and many counts, or a class for expanded clones, and some rows have none.

size: few; D: TRBD1; V: TRBV19; J: TRBJ1-6; DNA: TGTGCCAGTAGTATAACCGGGACAGGGATCGGCCCAGGGAATTCACCCCTCCACTTT; CDR3: CASSITGTGIGPGNSPLHF
size: few; D: TRBD1; V: TRBV7-3; J: TRBJ2-1; DNA: TGTGCCAGCAGCCAAATTGGAACAGGGGGCGCGAGGAATGAGCAGTTCTTC; CDR3: CASSQIGTGGARNEQFF
size: .; D: .; V: TRBV6-5; J: TRBJ2-4; DNA: TGTGCCAGCAGTTACTCAGAGGAGGCAGCCAAAAACATTCAGTACTTC; CDR3: CASSYSEEAAKNIQYF
size: .; D: .; V: TRBV5-4; J: TRBJ2-7; DNA: TGTGCCAGCAGCGGAGGGGTAGGGCGGTTGGACGAGCAGTACTTC; CDR3: CASSGGVGRLDEQYF
size: .; D: TRBD2; V: TRBV28; J: TRBJ2-3; DNA: TGTGCCAGCAGCCCCCTAGCGGCTAGCACAGATACGCAGTATTTT; CDR3: CASSPLAASTDTQYF
size: .; D: TRBD2; V: TRBV7-6; J: TRBJ2-5; DNA: TGTGCCAGCAGCCCGGGACTAGCGGTACAAGAGACCCAGTACTTC; CDR3: CASSPGLAVQETQYF
size: .; D: TRBD1; V: TRBV4-1; J: TRBJ2-4; DNA: TGCGCCAGCAGCCAACCTCGACAGGGTCTAGCCAAAAACAGTCAGTACTTC; CDR3: CASSQPRQGLAKNSQYF
size: few; D: TRBD2; V: TRBV7-2; J: TRBJ2-7; DNA: TGTGCCAGCAGCTTAGAGGCGGGAGGAACCTACGAGCAGTACTTC; CDR3: CASSLEAGGTYEQYF
size: .; D: .; V: TRBV30; J: TRBJ2-7; DNA: TGTGCCGCTGACAGGATCTACGAGCAGTACTTC; CDR3: CAADRIYEQYF
size: .; D: .; V: TRBV5-1; J: TRBJ2-7; DNA: TGCGCCAGCAGCTCAGGGATTTCCTACGAGCAGTACTTC; CDR3: CASSSGISYEQYF
size: .; D: TRBD1; V: TRBV11-2; J: TRBJ2-6; DNA: TGTGCCAGCAGCCCCGACAGGGTGCGAGGGGCCAACGTCCTGACTTTC; CDR3: CASSPDRVRGANVLTF
size: .; D: .; V: TRBV4-3; J: TRBJ1-2; DNA: TGCGCCAGCAGCCAAGAAGGGGCTAACTATGGCTACACCTTC; CDR3: CASSQEGANYGYTF
size: .; D: .; V: TRBV7-8; J: TRBJ2-3; DNA: TGTGCCAGCAGCTTAAATCTAGATACGCAGTATTTT; CDR3: CASSLNLDTQYF
size: .; D: .; V: TRBV5-1; J: TRBJ2-2; DNA: TGCGCCAGCAGCTTGGGCTCACTGAACACCGGGGAGCTGTTTTTT; CDR3: CASSLGSLNTGELFF
size: .; D: .; V: TRBV10-1; J: TRBJ1-2; DNA: TGCGCCAGCACCATTGGGTACAGACACTATGGCTACACCTTC; CDR3: CASTIGYRHYGYTF
size: .; D: .; V: TRBV6-5; J: TRBJ2-7; DNA: TGTGCCAGCAGTTCGCTGGGACTGAGGGACTACGAGCAGTACTTC; CDR3: CASSSLGLRDYEQYF
size: .; D: TRBD1; V: TRBV11-2; J: TRBJ2-3; DNA: TGTGCCAGCAGCTCCAGCCCGGACAGGGGAATAGATACGCAGTATTTT; CDR3: CASSSSPDRGIDTQYF
size: .; D: .; V: TRBV6-4; J: TRBJ1-1; DNA: TGTGCCAGCAGTGATTTCCAGGGAAAAGCTTTCTTT; CDR3: CASSDFQGKAFF
size: .; D: TRBD1; V: TRBV27; J: TRBJ2-7; DNA: TGTGCCAGCAGAACCCGACAGGGGGCTTACGAGCAGTACTTC; CDR3: CASRTRQGAYEQYF
size: .; D: .; V: TRBV6-5; J: TRBJ1-4; DNA: TGTGCCAGCAGTTTAACAGGGATAAATGAAAAACTGTTTTTT; CDR3: CASSLTGINEKLFF
size: .; D: .; V: TRBV19; J: TRBJ1-2; DNA: TGTGCCAGTAGTATAACCGGGACAACTAATTGCACCTTC; CDR3: CASSITGTTNCTF
size: .; D: TRBD2; V: TRBV9; J: TRBJ2-2; DNA: TGTGCCAGCAGCCCGGGGAGGGTTCAAGTCACCGGGGAGCTGTTTTTT; CDR3: CASSPGRVQVTGELFF